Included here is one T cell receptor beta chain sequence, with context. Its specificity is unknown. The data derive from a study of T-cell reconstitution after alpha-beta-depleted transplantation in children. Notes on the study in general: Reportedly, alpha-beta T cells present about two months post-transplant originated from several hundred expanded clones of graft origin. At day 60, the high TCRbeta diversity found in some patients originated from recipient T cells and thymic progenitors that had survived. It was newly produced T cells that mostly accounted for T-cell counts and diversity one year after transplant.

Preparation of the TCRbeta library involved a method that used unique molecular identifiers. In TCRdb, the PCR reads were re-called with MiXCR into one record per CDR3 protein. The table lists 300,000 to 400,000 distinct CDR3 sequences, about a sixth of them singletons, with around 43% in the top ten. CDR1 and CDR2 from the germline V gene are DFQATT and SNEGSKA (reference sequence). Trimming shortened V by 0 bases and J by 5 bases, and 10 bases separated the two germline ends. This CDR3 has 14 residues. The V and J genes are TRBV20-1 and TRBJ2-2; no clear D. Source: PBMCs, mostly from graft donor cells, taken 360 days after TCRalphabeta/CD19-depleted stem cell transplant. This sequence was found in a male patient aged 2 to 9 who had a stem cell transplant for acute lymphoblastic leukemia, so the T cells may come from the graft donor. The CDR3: CSARDGFATGELFF. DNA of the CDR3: TGCAGTGCTAGAGATGGGTTCGCTACCGGGGAGCTGTTTTTT.